The entry below describes one T cell receptor beta chain. Clones were read by immunoSEQ multiplex PCR, and TCRdb kept only the in-frame ones, dropping some. Here the sample spans 150,000 or so clones, approximately 80% being singletons. This entry belongs to a study of cytotoxic CD8 clonotypes in ibrutinib-treated CLL. Germline loops: CDR1 LNHNV, CDR2 YYDKDF (reference sequence). The V segment lost 0 bases and the J segment 3 bases; nucleotides outside the gene matches: 6. The length of the CDR3 is 16 residues. This material consisted of PBMCs, taken after 12 months of ibrutinib treatment. This sequence originates from a human donor with chronic lymphocytic leukemia. This rearrangement joins TRBV15 to TRBJ2-3; TRBD2 matches at 7 bases. The CDR3 reads CATSRDRGVGTDTQYF. In DNA form, the CDR3 reads TGTGCCACCAGCAGAGATCGGGGGGTCGGGACAGATACGCAGTATTTT.